These 4 T cell receptor beta chains originate from one sample sequenced in a study of control samples from healthy donors and cancer patients. Here immunoSEQ multiplex PCR was the method, and the copy in TCRdb shows in-frame clones only, minus some. The table lists some 120,000 clones, approximately 92% of them singletons. Sequencing was done on a sample of PBMCs. The receptors come from a man older than 75 with head and neck cancer.

This chain joins TRBV5-8 and TRBJ2-1; the D call may be TRBD1 or TRBD2 (6 bases each). There are 14 residues in the CDR3. Trimming stripped 4 bases from V and 4 bases from J, with 12 bases between. Germline lookup yields CDR1 SGHTS and CDR2 YDEGEE. The CDR3 loop reads CASSPGARYNEQFF. The CDR3 DNA is TGTGCCAGCAGCCCGGGGGCGCGGTACAATGAGCAGTTCTTC.

This chain joins TRBV12-5 and TRBJ2-1, with D unresolved. This CDR3 has 13 amino acids. V was shortened by 2 bases and J by 5 bases, with 7 bases between the two germline ends. Per germline, CDR1 LGHNT and CDR2 FRNRAP. Here the CDR3 DNA reads TGTGCTAGTGGTTTGCCGGGCCACAATGAGCAGTTCTTC. This translates into CASGLPGHNEQFF.

The chain employs TRBV15 and TRBJ2-7, with D possibly being TRBD1 (5 bases). This CDR3 has 14 residues. V lost 0 bases and J lost 4, with 10 bases in between. Germline V gene data show CDR1 as LNHNV and CDR2 as YYDKDF (reference sequence). CDR3 in DNA: TGTGCCACCAGCAGAGATCAGACAGCTTACGAGCAGTACTTC. This encodes CATSRDQTAYEQYF.

The chain carries TRBV4-1 and TRBJ2-7; no clear D gene. The CDR3 length is 13 residues. Germline-derived CDR1 and CDR2 are MGHRA and YSYEKL. The V end was cut by 3 bases, the J end by 0 bases, with 6 bases between. The CDR3 reads CASSHSSSYEQYF. The CDR3, as DNA: TGCGCCAGCAGCCATAGTAGCTCCTACGAGCAGTACTTC.